Following are 18 T cell receptor beta chains from one sample sequenced in a study of blood T cells in healthy people across ages. The use of a sample-barcoded 5' primer and a J-beta primer mix characterized a second PCR of roughly 6 to 11 cycles. Using its own MiXCR run on the 5' RACE reads, TCRdb lists one record per CDR3 protein. The table lists hundreds of thousands of distinct CDR3 sequences, about 54% of them singletons. The sequenced sample was blood. The receptors derive from a man in his sixties in good health.

A note on this clonotype: One junction end does not reproduce the germline sequence, and a read error may be involved. V and J are TRBV20-1 and TRBJ2-3, with a weak D call TRBD1 (5 bases). Germline CDR1 reads DFQATT; CDR2 reads SNEGSKA (reference sequence). This CDR3 spans 13 amino acids. CDR3 nucleotide sequence: TGCAGTGTCTACCGACAGAGCACGGATACGCAGTATTTT. As protein: CSVYRQSTDTQYF.

This clonotype was found a few times. The chain joins TRBV20-1 to TRBJ1-6; D remains unclear. CDR3 length equals 14 residues. Looked up from germline, CDR1 is DFQATT and CDR2 is SNEGSKA (reference sequence). Trimming removed 3 bases at V and 6 bases at J, with 12 bases between. The CDR3, as DNA: TGCAGTGCTAGTCGGGCAGGTTTTAATTCACCCCTCCACTTT. It encodes CSASRAGFNSPLHF.

V gene TRBV2 combines with J gene TRBJ2-6; 7 bases are a match to TRBD1. Looked up from germline, CDR1 is SNHLY and CDR2 is FYNNEI. The trim removed 6 bases at V and 0 bases at J, leaving 5 bases unmatched. There are 16 residues in the CDR3. The CDR3 coding sequence is TGTGCCAGCAGATTGACAGGGATCTCTGGGGCCAACGTCCTGACTTTC. The encoded protein is CASRLTGISGANVLTF.

The CDR3 protein is CASSEGTGGVTEAFF. Written as DNA, the CDR3 is TGTGCCAGCAGTGAGGGGACAGGGGGCGTCACTGAAGCTTTCTTT. The chain couples TRBV6-1 to TRBJ1-1; 12 nucleotides agree with TRBD1. V gave up 3 bases and J gave up 4 bases; unmatched junction bases: 3. This CDR3 contains 15 residues. Germline assignment: CDR1 MNHNS and CDR2 SASEGT.

The chain employs TRBV7-8 and TRBJ2-7, with D uncertain. The J call may be wrong; the DNA end is better matched by TRBJ2-5. The CDR3 totals 15 residues. In germline, CDR1 is SGHVS, CDR2 FQNEAQ. The CDR3 DNA reads TGTGCCAGCAGCTTTTTATCCCTGGCAGTGGAGACCCAGTACTTC. Amino acids: CASSFLSLAVETQYF.

V gene TRBV7-2 combines with J gene TRBJ2-6, with 9 bases lining up with TRBD1. CDR3 length: 19 amino acids. The germline gives CDR1 SGHTA, CDR2 FQGNSA. V lost 3 bases, J lost 0 bases, and 9 bases stayed unmatched. The CDR3 DNA follows: TGTGCCAGCAGCTTTCACAGGGGGCCCCTAGGCTCTGGGGCCAACGTCCTGACTTTC. It specifies CASSFHRGPLGSGANVLTF.

The CDR3 sequence is CASSVVSHPYNEQFF. The CDR3 coding sequence is TGTGCCAGCAGCGTAGTGAGCCATCCCTACAATGAGCAGTTCTTC. V usage is TRBV9 and J usage is TRBJ2-1; D remains unclear. CDR3 size: 15 residues. V lost 0 bases, J lost 2 bases, and 9 bases lay in between. Per germline, CDR1 SGDLS and CDR2 YYNGEE.

The chain recombines TRBV12-3 or TRBV12-4 with TRBJ2-1; no definite D call. V lost 6 bases, J lost 2 bases, and 8 bases lay in between. The CDR3 is made up of 13 amino acids. As DNA, the CDR3 is TGTGCCAGCAGCATTCATGCCTACAATGAGCAGTTCTTC. Protein sequence: CASSIHAYNEQFF.

The table lists this clonotype with a few counts. The genes are TRBV20-1 and TRBJ2-5; D unclear. Trimming left V 4 bases short and J 5 bases short, with 11 bases between. This CDR3 has 12 amino acids. Germline CDR1 reads DFQATT; CDR2 reads SNEGSKA (reference sequence). The CDR3 sequence is CSANGARETQYF. CDR3 nucleotide sequence: TGCAGTGCTAATGGAGCGAGGGAGACCCAGTACTTC.

The chain is built from TRBV5-1 and TRBJ2-5, with D perhaps matching TRBD1 (6 bases). Germline V gene lookup returns CDR1 SGHRS and CDR2 YFSETQ. This CDR3 region has 15 residues. Between the trimmed V and J ends, which lost 0 bases and 2 bases, there was a span of 11 bases. Here the CDR3 reads CASSLAATGQETQYF. For the CDR3, the DNA is TGCGCCAGCAGCTTGGCCGCGACAGGACAAGAGACCCAGTACTTC.

V and J are TRBV2 and TRBJ2-4, with D perhaps assigned TRBD1 or TRBD2 (5 bases each). The DNA end favors TRBJ2-7, so the J call may be wrong. Germline loops: CDR1 SNHLY, CDR2 FYNNEI. The CDR3 is 15 amino acids. The CDR3 spells CASRETRDPMYEQYF. In nucleotides, the CDR3 is TGTGCCAGCAGGGAAACACGGGACCCGATGTACGAGCAGTACTTC.

The V call is TRBV28, the J call TRBJ1-4; 7 bases match TRBD1. CDR1 MDHEN and CDR2 SYDVKM come from the germline V gene. Unmatched junction bases numbered 11, after V lost 4 bases and J lost 3 bases. The CDR3 is 17 amino acids. The CDR3 reads CASSSAGGQGANEKLFF. The CDR3, as DNA: TGTGCCAGCAGTTCCGCTGGAGGGCAGGGGGCTAATGAAAAACTGTTTTTT.

This chain links TRBV5-1 with TRBJ2-3, with 7 bases fitting TRBD2. The CDR3 sequence is 16 residues long. With 0 bases clipped from V and 2 bases from J, the junction kept 6 bases outside the gene matches. From germline, CDR1 is SGHRS and CDR2 YFSETQ. CDR3 sequence: CASSLVLAVTTDTQYF. In DNA, the CDR3 is TGCGCCAGCAGCTTGGTTCTAGCGGTGACCACAGATACGCAGTATTTT.

V and J are TRBV4-2 and TRBJ1-5; D perhaps matches TRBD1 (5 bases). In germline, CDR1 is LGHNA, CDR2 YNFKEQ. V lost 0 bases and J lost 5, with 11 bases in between. This CDR3 comprises 15 residues. The CDR3 loop reads CASSQDWQGHQPQHF. CDR3 sequence (DNA): TGTGCCAGCAGCCAAGATTGGCAGGGTCATCAGCCCCAGCATTTT.

This rearrangement joins TRBV2 to TRBJ2-1, with no clear D. V shed 6 bases and J shed 2 bases, with 14 bases lying between them. Per germline, CDR1 SNHLY and CDR2 FYNNEI. The CDR3 loop spans 15 amino acids. CDR3 loop: CASRPGPTPYNEQFF. DNA for the CDR3: TGTGCCAGCAGGCCCGGGCCGACCCCCTACAATGAGCAGTTCTTC.

The chain couples TRBV12-3 or TRBV12-4 to TRBJ2-5; tentatively, D is TRBD1 or TRBD2 (7 bases each). The length of the CDR3 is 14 residues. V was trimmed by 5 bases and J by 4 bases, leaving 14 bases between them. The CDR3 sequence is CASSPGGGIETQYF. In nucleotides, the CDR3 is TGTGCCAGCAGTCCAGGGGGAGGGATAGAGACCCAGTACTTC.

The rearrangement links TRBV20-1 to TRBJ2-3, with no clear D. Trimming stripped 0 bases from V and 0 bases from J, with 16 bases between. Germline assignment: CDR1 DFQATT and CDR2 SNEGSKA (reference sequence). This CDR3 is 17 amino acids long. The CDR3 here is CSARDPWADSSTDTQYF. DNA for the CDR3: TGCAGTGCTAGAGATCCCTGGGCGGATTCTAGCACAGATACGCAGTATTTT.

The rearrangement joins TRBV5-1 to TRBJ2-5; 7 bases align to TRBD2. V was pared by 0 bases and J by 1 base, with 6 bases of the junction left unmatched. Germline CDR1 is SGHRS and CDR2 is YFSETQ. The CDR3 has 16 amino acids. In nucleotides, the CDR3 is TGCGCCAGCAGCTTGGAGCCTAGCGGAGCCCAAGAGACCCAGTACTTC. Translation: CASSLEPSGAQETQYF.